This passage covers 19 T cell receptor beta chains from one sample sequenced in a study of T cells after somatic rescue of genetic block. The method was immunoSEQ multiplex PCR; TCRdb's version includes in-frame clones alone and lacks a portion of them. This table has 110,000 or so clones, about nine tenths appearing once. The sample consisted of peripheral blood mononuclear cells (PBMCs). Receptors originate from a woman aged 18-29 years.

The chain links TRBV5-1 to TRBJ2-4; 9 nucleotides line up with TRBD2. CDR3 length: 18 residues. CDR1 is SGHRS, CDR2 YFSETQ, per germline. V lost 4 bases to trimming and J lost 0 bases; unmatched junction nucleotides: 11. CDR3 sequence reads: CASSERGASLLAKNIQYF. CDR3 sequence (DNA): TGCGCCAGCAGCGAGCGGGGGGCATCGCTTCTAGCCAAAAACATTCAGTACTTC.

The chain combines TRBV30 with TRBJ1-1; maybe TRBD1 (5 bases). Per the germline V gene, CDR1 is GTSNPN and CDR2 is SVGIG (reference sequence). With 1 base removed from V and 8 bases from J, the gap between germline ends came to 17 bases. CDR3 length: 14 residues. The CDR3 bases are TGTGCCTGGAGTGCTTACCGGACATATATCGAAGCTTTCTTT. Protein: CAWSAYRTYIEAFF.

The chain carries TRBV5-5 and TRBJ1-3, with D uncertain. The CDR3 is 16 amino acids. Germline V CDR1 and CDR2: SGHKS, YYEKEE (reference sequence). With 0 bases removed from V and 2 bases from J, the gap between germline ends came to 12 bases. The CDR3 bases are TGTGCCAGCAGCTTGGCTGGAGAAAAGACTGGAAACACCATATATTTT. Translation: CASSLAGEKTGNTIYF.

Here the CDR3 reads CAWSVTGLPDGYTF. CDR3 DNA: TGTGCCTGGAGTGTAACCGGTCTCCCCGATGGCTACACCTTC. This chain connects TRBV30 to TRBJ1-2; no clear D. Looked up from germline, CDR1 is GTSNPN and CDR2 is SVGIG (reference sequence). CDR3 length equals 14 residues. The V and J ends lost 0 bases and 6 bases respectively, with 14 bases between them.

The chain carries TRBV7-6 and TRBJ1-4; D gene uncertain. The CDR3 has 14 residues. From germline, CDR1 is SGHVS and CDR2 FNYEAQ. V was pared by 5 bases and J by 0 bases, with 7 bases between. Here the CDR3 reads CASSGFTTNEKLFF. As DNA, the CDR3 is TGTGCCAGCAGCGGGTTTACAACTAATGAAAAACTGTTTTTT.

The genes are TRBV7-2 and TRBJ2-1; 14 bases agree with TRBD2. Trimming took 5 bases from V and 9 from J; bases not matched to a gene: 6. The CDR3 covers 15 residues. From germline, CDR1 is SGHTA and CDR2 FQGNSA. The CDR3 reads CASSPTGLAGVEQFF. The DNA for the CDR3 is TGTGCCAGCAGCCCCACGGGACTAGCGGGGGTTGAGCAGTTCTTC.

This rearrangement joins TRBV29-1 to TRBJ2-3; either TRBD1 or TRBD2 may supply D (5 bases each). Germline V CDR1 and CDR2: SQVTM, ANQGSEA. V dropped 4 bases and J dropped 2 bases, with 13 bases sitting between them. CDR3 length: 14 residues. CDR3 bases: TGCAGCGTTGCCGTGGGGACGAACACAGATACGCAGTATTTT. Residues: CSVAVGTNTDTQYF.

V is TRBV9 and J is TRBJ1-4; 12 bases align to TRBD1. The V segment lost 3 bases and the J segment 9 bases; nucleotides outside the gene matches: 6. CDR3 length: 15 amino acids. Germline CDR1 and CDR2: SGDLS and YYNGEE. The CDR3 nucleotides read TGTGCCAGCAGCGCCGGGACAGGGGGCAGGAAAAAACTGTTTTTT. This codes for CASSAGTGGRKKLFF. The variable domain in full, with the rest retrieved from reference TRBV9 and TRBJ1-4, is DSGVTQTPKHLITATGQRVTLRCSPRSGDLSVYWYQQSLDQGLQFLIQYYNGEERAKGNILERFSAQQFPDLHSELNLSSLELGDSALYFCASSAGTGGRKKLFFGSGTQLSVL.

This rearrangement joins TRBV9 to TRBJ1-2; no definite D call. The CDR3 spans 14 residues. The ends were cut back, 0 bases at V and 4 bases at J, with 10 bases in the middle. Germline V gives CDR1 SGDLS, CDR2 YYNGEE. CDR3 residues: CASSVVEGGYGYTF. Here the CDR3 DNA reads TGTGCCAGCAGCGTAGTAGAGGGTGGCTATGGCTACACCTTC.

The chain carries TRBV4-3 and TRBJ2-5, with D uncertain. The CDR3 contains 15 residues. The V end lost 1 base, the J end lost 5 bases, and 14 bases lay between the germline ends. Germline V gives CDR1 LGHNA, CDR2 YSLEER. The CDR3 coding sequence is TGCGCCAGCAGCCAAGGAACCGGTTATAGGGAGACCCAGTACTTC. Its protein is CASSQGTGYRETQYF.

The chain links TRBV5-1 to TRBJ1-4; D not resolved. Trimming took off 5 bases at V and 3 bases at J, with 11 bases between the two ends. CDR1 and CDR2 (germline): SGHRS, YFSETQ. The CDR3 covers 14 residues. The CDR3 region is CASRPGSANEKLFF. The CDR3 DNA reads as TGCGCCAGCAGACCGGGATCGGCTAATGAAAAACTGTTTTTT.

The chain is built from TRBV7-3 and TRBJ1-2; D is unclear. The CDR3 runs 18 residues. With 1 base removed from V and 8 bases from J, the gap between germline ends came to 26 bases. CDR1 SGHTA and CDR2 FQGTGA come from the germline V gene. The CDR3, as DNA: TGTGCCAGCAGCTTAAGGGCCCCCACGGACTCCGAACCCGTCGGCTACACCTTC. It is translated as CASSLRAPTDSEPVGYTF.

V gene TRBV28 combines with J gene TRBJ1-2; D is uncertain. V gave up 8 bases and J gave up 7 bases, with 11 bases separating them. The CDR3 sequence is 11 residues long. The germline V gene encodes CDR1 MDHEN and CDR2 SYDVKM. CDR3 DNA: TGTGCCAGCGACGCCGGCTCTGGCTACACCTTC. Amino acid sequence: CASDAGSGYTF.

The J gene is TRBJ2-5, the V gene TRBV7-2; D tentatively fits TRBD1 or TRBD2 (6 bases each). This CDR3 has 15 residues. Germline V gene sequence: CDR1 SGHTA, CDR2 FQGNSA. V dropped 4 bases and J dropped 4 bases, with 16 bases sitting between them. The CDR3 DNA is TGTGCCAGCAGCTCCACAGGGAGGAGGGGAGAGACCCAGTACTTC. Protein: CASSSTGRRGETQYF.

For the CDR3, the DNA is TGTGCCTGGGTCAGCTTTGACAGTCCTAACTATGGCTACACCTTC. This encodes CAWVSFDSPNYGYTF. The chain links TRBV30 to TRBJ1-2, with a tentative D call TRBD1 (5 bases). The V gene's germline CDR1 is GTSNPN and CDR2 SVGIG (reference sequence). Deletions cut 5 bases from V and 0 bases from J, with 16 bases between. The CDR3 runs 15 residues.

Only one count was recorded for this clone. The genes are TRBV10-3 and TRBJ1-6; the D gene is possibly TRBD1 (5 bases). The CDR3 extends over 16 amino acids. Germline CDR1 reads ENHRY; CDR2 reads SYGVKD. Trimming cost V 4 bases and J 7 bases, with 17 bases left between them. The CDR3 reads CAISADPGTFNSPLHF. CDR3 nucleotide sequence: TGTGCCATCAGTGCTGACCCCGGGACGTTCAATTCACCCCTCCACTTT.

This chain connects TRBV19 to TRBJ1-4, with D perhaps matching TRBD1 (5 bases). Germline assignment: CDR1 LNHDA and CDR2 SQIVND (reference sequence). V gave up 6 bases and J gave up 0 bases, with 11 bases separating them. The CDR3 length is 15 residues. The chain's CDR3 is CASRLGGATNEKLFF. The CDR3 DNA is TGTGCCAGTAGACTCGGAGGGGCAACTAATGAAAAACTGTTTTTT.

This chain connects TRBV2 to TRBJ1-1; 9 nucleotides line up with TRBD1. The CDR3 has 13 amino acids. Germline CDR1 reads SNHLY; CDR2 reads FYNNEI. The J segment lost 5 bases and the V segment lost 8 bases, leaving 6 bases of the junction unmatched. The DNA for the CDR3 is TGTGCCAGCTACCCGGGACAGGGTACTGAAGCTTTCTTT. It translates to CASYPGQGTEAFF.

This sequence joins TRBV5-1 and TRBJ2-5; TRBD1 matches at 9 bases. Per the germline V gene, CDR1 is SGHRS and CDR2 is YFSETQ. Trimming cost V 7 bases and J 5 bases; bases outside gene matches: 6. CDR3 length: 13 residues. The CDR3 region is CASGQGSGETQYF. CDR3 nucleotide sequence: TGCGCCAGCGGACAGGGGTCCGGGGAGACCCAGTACTTC.